One sample yielded the 28 T cell receptor beta chains listed below, sequenced in a study of T cell repertoires in cytomegalovirus infection. In TCRdb, the reads were re-called with MiXCR into one record per CDR3 protein. Of 150,000 to 200,000 distinct CDR3 sequences in the sample, approximately 30% are singletons; the top ten hold about 31%. The sample comprised PBMCs. Receptors originate from a human donor in good health (CMV status not recorded). Some clones in this sample may be carry-over from other donors' samples.

In its sample, this clonotype was seen a few times. This chain joins TRBV7-2 and TRBJ2-7; D remains ambiguous. Trimming cost V 6 bases and J 6 bases, with 15 bases left between them. The CDR3 loop spans 13 amino acids. From germline, CDR1 is SGHTA and CDR2 FQGNSA. The CDR3 region is CASSQNQKGEQYF. In DNA, the CDR3 is TGTGCCAGCAGTCAAAATCAAAAGGGCGAGCAGTACTTC.

This clonotype has more than one count but fewer than ten. This sequence joins TRBV5-8 and TRBJ2-3; D might be TRBD2 (6 bases). The V end was cut by 1 base, the J end by 1 base, with 10 bases between. There are 15 residues in the CDR3. Germline V CDR1 and CDR2: SGHTS, YDEGEE. Here the CDR3 reads CASSLLATRTDTQYF. The CDR3 coding sequence is TGTGCCAGCAGCTTGCTAGCGACCCGCACAGATACGCAGTATTTT.

The rearrangement links TRBV6-2 or TRBV6-3 to TRBJ2-7, with TRBD1 identical over 8 bases. This CDR3 contains 16 residues. Trimming removed 7 bases from V and 6 bases from J; junction bases left unmatched: 17. The V gene's germline CDR1 is MNHEY and CDR2 SVGEGT. DNA of the CDR3: TGTGCCAGCACCCCAGGGACAGGAGGATACGAGGGCGAGCAGTACTTC. This sequence encodes CASTPGTGGYEGEQYF.

Regarding this clonotype: Germline and junction disagree at one end, which may indicate a read error. The chain is built from TRBV7-4 and TRBJ2-6; the D is unclear. Looked up from germline, CDR1 is SGHVT and CDR2 is SQSDAQ. The CDR3 extends over 17 amino acids. The CDR3 bases are TGTGCCAGCAGCTCTGGGGTACCCTACTCTAGGGCCAACGTCCTGACTTTC. This sequence encodes CASSSGVPYSRANVLTF.

This chain connects TRBV15 to TRBJ2-2; maybe TRBD1 (5 bases). This CDR3 has 16 amino acids. Trimming shortened V by 1 base and J by 4 bases, and 13 bases separated the two germline ends. The germline V gene has CDR1 LNHNV and CDR2 YYDKDF (reference sequence). DNA for the CDR3: TGTGCCACCAGCAGAGGGCTGGGGCAAGGCACCGGGGAGCTGTTTTTT. Protein sequence: CATSRGLGQGTGELFF.

On this clonotype: Its ends do not fully match the called genes, so a read error is possible. This sequence joins TRBV4-2 and TRBJ2-6; TRBD1 matches at 12 bases. Germline V lookup: CDR1 LGHNA, CDR2 YNFKEQ. The CDR3 length is 20 residues. The CDR3, as DNA: TGTGCCAGCAGCCCCACGTTCACGGGACAGGGGGCGCACGGGGCCAGCGTCCTGACTTTC. Amino acids: CASSPTFTGQGAHGASVLTF.

This clonotype has at least ten counts. The genes are TRBV6-2 or TRBV6-3 and TRBJ2-1, with a tentative D call TRBD1 (6 bases). V was clipped by 6 bases and J by 9 bases, with 15 bases between them. The CDR3 length is 13 residues. Germline V gene lookup returns CDR1 MNHEY and CDR2 SVGEGT. The CDR3 DNA reads TGTGCCAGCAGACAGAACAGGGAAGGTGAGCAGTTCTTC. Translating gives CASRQNREGEQFF.

This clonotype was seen a handful of times. The V call is TRBV7-9, the J call TRBJ1-3; 11 bases are a match to TRBD1. The CDR3 length is 18 residues. Germline CDR1 is SEHNR and CDR2 is FQNEAQ (reference sequence). The ends lost 6 bases at V and 2 bases at J; junction bases unmatched: 12. CDR3 amino acids: CASSRKGRDRGTGNTIYF. The CDR3, as DNA: TGTGCCAGCAGTCGAAAGGGCCGGGACAGGGGGACTGGAAACACCATATATTTT.

This clonotype was detected ten times or more. As DNA, the CDR3 is TGTGCCAGCAGTTACTCGTTGGGGGACGGGTCCTACGAGCAGTACTTC. This translates into CASSYSLGDGSYEQYF. The chain has TRBV6-5 and TRBJ2-7, with D possibly called TRBD1 or TRBD2 (5 bases each). The CDR3 contains 16 residues. With 0 bases removed from V and 1 base from J, the gap between germline ends came to 13 bases. Germline lookup yields CDR1 MNHEY and CDR2 SVGAGI.

The CDR3 here is CASSLDRESQPQHF. CDR3 sequence (DNA): TGTGCCAGCAGCCTGGACAGGGAGAGCCAGCCCCAGCATTTT. The V call is TRBV12-3 or TRBV12-4, the J call TRBJ1-5; 8 bases agree with TRBD1. With V trimmed by 6 bases and J by 7 bases, 8 bases remained unmatched. CDR3 length equals 14 residues.

The rearrangement joins TRBV14 to TRBJ1-2; maybe TRBD1 (6 bases). Germline-derived CDR1 and CDR2 are SGHDN and FVKESK. This CDR3 has 14 residues. Between the trimmed V and J ends, which lost 4 bases and 2 bases, there was a span of 11 bases. The DNA of the CDR3 is TGTGCCAGCAGCCGTAGAACAGGGAACTATGGCTACACCTTC. It specifies CASSRRTGNYGYTF. The whole variable domain, filled in from reference TRBV14 and TRBJ1-2, reads EAGVTQFPSHSVIEKGQTVTLRCDPISGHDNLYWYRRVMGKEIKFLLHFVKESKQDESGMPNNRFLAERTGGTYSTLKVQPAELEDSGVYFCASSRRTGNYGYTFGSGTRLTVV.

Regarding this clonotype: One end of the junction fails to match germline, which may point to a read error. The J gene is TRBJ2-1, the V gene TRBV11-2; 8 positions match TRBD1. This CDR3 contains 16 residues. CDR1 is SGHAT and CDR2 is FQNNGV in the germline V gene. CDR3 nucleotide sequence: TGTGCCCGCAGCTTAGAGGTGGGACAGGTCGACAATGAGCAGTTCTTC. Protein product: CARSLEVGQVDNEQFF.

The chain couples TRBV29-1 to TRBJ2-5; D is ambiguous. CDR3 size: 13 residues. Germline V gene lookup returns CDR1 SQVTM and CDR2 ANQGSEA. V was clipped by 3 bases and J by 2 bases, with 10 bases between them. The CDR3 DNA sequence: TGCAGCGTTGACGGTGAACTTCAAGAGACCCAGTACTTC. It specifies CSVDGELQETQYF.

This clonotype has at least ten counts. V is TRBV7-6 and J is TRBJ1-6; the D gene is possibly TRBD1 (6 bases). V lost 2 bases to trimming and J lost 5 bases, with 16 bases between them. CDR1 is SGHVS, CDR2 FNYEAQ, per germline. The CDR3 length is 17 residues. DNA for the CDR3: TGTGCCAGCAGCTTAACAGGCCAAGGGGGAAATAATTCACCCCTCCACTTT. The encoded protein is CASSLTGQGGNNSPLHF.

J is TRBJ2-7 and V is TRBV6-5; D might be TRBD1 or TRBD2, each matching 5 bases. This CDR3 comprises 14 residues. With 2 bases removed from V and 4 bases from J, the gap between germline ends came to 12 bases. Germline loops: CDR1 MNHEY, CDR2 SVGAGI. The CDR3 here is CASSYTGAYYEQYF. CDR3 DNA sequence: TGTGCCAGCAGTTACACCGGGGCATATTACGAGCAGTACTTC.

The table lists this clonotype with a few counts. The J gene is TRBJ2-2, the V gene TRBV11-2; 7 nucleotides align to TRBD1. The CDR3 is 17 amino acids. V trimming: 0 bases; J trimming: 2 bases; junction bases outside the gene matches: 6. Germline values: CDR1 SGHAT, CDR2 FQNNGV. The CDR3 loop reads CASSLEVTGSNTGELFF. In nucleotides, the CDR3 is TGTGCCAGCAGCTTAGAGGTGACAGGGAGTAACACCGGGGAGCTGTTTTTT.

The genes are TRBV6-5 and TRBJ1-2, with D unclear. Germline lookup yields CDR1 MNHEY and CDR2 SVGAGI. The ends were cut back, 5 bases at V and 0 bases at J, with 19 bases in the middle. The length of the CDR3 is 17 residues. The chain's CDR3 is CASSRAMGRLANYGYTF. The DNA of the CDR3 is TGTGCCAGCAGTAGGGCAATGGGGAGGCTAGCTAACTATGGCTACACCTTC.

The gene calls are TRBV5-1 and TRBJ2-7, with 9 bases fitting TRBD1. Germline V CDR1 and CDR2: SGHRS, YFSETQ. The CDR3 consists of 17 residues. V shed 3 bases, J shed 4 bases, and the junction held 14 bases outside the gene matches. The DNA of the CDR3 is TGCGCCAGCAGCTCCGGGACAGGGACGTCGGCGATATACGAGCAGTACTTC. Translation: CASSSGTGTSAIYEQYF.

This clonotype was observed many times. The chain uses TRBV7-2 and TRBJ1-1, with a weak D call TRBD1 (6 bases). CDR3 length: 21 residues. Germline lookup yields CDR1 SGHTA and CDR2 FQGNSA. Trimming took 1 base from V and 2 from J, leaving 29 bases between them. The CDR3 DNA sequence: TGTGCCAGCAGCTTAGTGACTCAGGGGTCACGGGTGGGCGCCTTTAACACTGAAGCTTTCTTT. Translating it yields CASSLVTQGSRVGAFNTEAFF.

The gene calls are TRBV7-2 and TRBJ1-5; D is unclear. In germline, CDR1 is SGHTA, CDR2 FQGNSA. Trimming left V 2 bases short and J 2 bases short, with 16 bases between. The CDR3 loop spans 17 amino acids. The CDR3 coding sequence is TGTGCCAGCAGCTTAACGAATTCATCAAGGGGCAATCAGCCCCAGCATTTT. Its protein product is CASSLTNSSRGNQPQHF.

The chain recombines TRBV7-4 with TRBJ1-1; TRBD1 might be the D (6 bases). The length of the CDR3 is 14 residues. Trimming took 6 bases from V and 4 from J, leaving 15 bases between them. The V gene's germline CDR1 is SGHVT and CDR2 SQSDAQ. For the CDR3, the DNA is TGTGCCAGCAGTTACGCGGAACAGGGCACTGAAGCTTTCTTT. It specifies CASSYAEQGTEAFF.

A few counts support this clonotype. The chain carries TRBV5-4 and TRBJ1-1; TRBD1 might be the D (6 bases). Germline CDR1 reads SGHNT; CDR2 reads YYREEE (reference sequence). This CDR3 spans 16 amino acids. V lost 4 bases, J lost 8 bases, and 24 bases lay in between. The CDR3 loop reads CASSPAGGGRPGEAFF. In nucleotides, the CDR3 is TGTGCCAGCAGCCCAGCTGGTGGGGGCCGGCCGGGAGAAGCTTTCTTT. Full variable domain (rest looked up from reference TRBV5-4 and TRBJ1-1): ETGVTQSPTHLIKTRGQQVTLRCSSQSGHNTVSWYQQALGQGPQFIFQYYREEENGRGNFPPRFSGLQFPNYSSELNVNALELDDSALYLCASSPAGGGRPGEAFFGQGTRLTVV.

This sequence joins TRBV7-6 and TRBJ2-3; tentative D call: TRBD2 (5 bases). The germline CDR1 and CDR2 sequences are SGHVS and FNYEAQ. Trimming shortened V by 5 bases and J by 0 bases, and 12 bases separated the two germline ends. The CDR3 is made up of 15 amino acids. DNA for the CDR3: TGTGCCAGCAGCGGACTCAACCCTAGCACAGATACGCAGTATTTT. Its translation is CASSGLNPSTDTQYF. Combining the CDR3 with reference TRBV7-6 and TRBJ2-3 gives the whole variable domain GAGVSQSPRYKVTKRGQDVALRCDPISGHVSLYWYRQALGQGPEFLTYFNYEAQQDKSGLPNDRFSAERPEGSISTLTIQRTEQRDSAMYRCASSGLNPSTDTQYFGPGTRLTVL.

The J gene is TRBJ2-3, the V gene TRBV12-3 or TRBV12-4; D tentatively reads TRBD1 or TRBD2 (5 bases each). V dropped 8 bases and J dropped 1 base, with 10 bases sitting between them. The CDR3 is made up of 13 amino acids. This CDR3 is CASDVGGTDTQYF. The CDR3 DNA is TGTGCCAGCGACGTGGGGGGCACAGATACGCAGTATTTT.

J is TRBJ1-1 and V is TRBV20-1; maybe TRBD1 (6 bases). The CDR3 covers 14 residues. CDR1 and CDR2 from the germline V gene are DFQATT and SNEGSKA (reference sequence). Between the trimmed V and J ends, which lost 4 bases and 10 bases, there was a span of 22 bases. This chain's CDR3 is CSATHFSGDRRAFF. In DNA form, the CDR3 reads TGCAGTGCTACGCATTTTTCAGGGGATCGCAGAGCTTTCTTT.

The table lists this clonotype with a few counts. A junction end diverges from the germline sequence, so it may reflect a read error. The chain carries TRBV6-2 or TRBV6-3 and TRBJ2-6, with D uncertain. The length of the CDR3 is 15 residues. Germline CDR1 MNHEY, CDR2 SVGEGT. The CDR3 bases are TGTGCCAGCAGCCCAGGCCGGGCTGGGGTCAACGTCCTGACTTTC. Encoded protein: CASSPGRAGVNVLTF.

This clonotype was seen once. V gene TRBV20-1 combines with J gene TRBJ1-2; D gene unclear. This CDR3 spans 15 amino acids. The V gene lost 6 bases and the J gene lost 4 bases, with 21 bases spanning the gap. The germline V gene has CDR1 DFQATT and CDR2 SNEGSKA (reference sequence). The CDR3 spells CSAPLSQAGIYGYTF. CDR3 nucleotides: TGCAGTGCCCCCCTTAGTCAAGCGGGGATCTATGGCTACACCTTC.

This clonotype was counted a few times. Here the CDR3 reads CSVEDRVTGELFF. The CDR3, as DNA: TGCAGCGTTGAAGACAGGGTGACCGGGGAGCTGTTTTTT. The chain carries TRBV29-1 and TRBJ2-2; D possibly corresponds to TRBD1 (5 bases). V was pared by 0 bases and J by 5 bases, with 7 bases between. The CDR3 contains 13 residues. The germline V gene encodes CDR1 SQVTM and CDR2 ANQGSEA.